A single sample is the source of the 5 T cell receptor beta chains below, sequenced in a study of T cells after yellow fever vaccination. TCRdb reanalysed the 5' RACE reads using MiXCR and keeps one entry per CDR3 protein. This table holds 200,000 to 300,000 distinct CDR3 sequences, roughly 4% found once. This specimen consisted of PBMCs, obtained 15 days after the yellow fever booster vaccination. The source of these receptors is a man younger than 35 who received the YFV17D yellow fever vaccine.

This clonotype was observed a handful of times. The chain combines TRBV12-3 or TRBV12-4 with TRBJ2-7; 9 bases match TRBD1. The V and J ends lost 4 bases and 3 bases, in that order; junction bases with no gene match: 7. This CDR3 is 15 amino acids long. DNA for the CDR3: TGTGCCAGCAGTTCGACCGGGACAGGGCACTACGAGCAGTACTTC. Residues: CASSSTGTGHYEQYF.

This clonotype was seen many times. V usage is TRBV10-2 and J usage is TRBJ2-7; D gene ambiguous. The germline CDR1 and CDR2 sequences are WSHSY and SAAADI. Trimming took 8 bases from V and 2 from J, leaving 13 bases between them. The CDR3 spans 13 residues. CDR3 sequence: CASGWNFAYEQYF. The CDR3 DNA reads TGCGCCAGCGGGTGGAATTTTGCCTACGAGCAGTACTTC.

Many counts were recorded for this clonotype. This chain uses TRBV6-2 or TRBV6-3 with TRBJ1-1; no definite D call. The CDR3 is 11 amino acids. V was pared by 2 bases and J by 8 bases, with 6 bases between. Germline V CDR1 and CDR2: MNHEY, SVGEGT. The CDR3 bases are TGTGCCAGCAGTTACCGCCAAGAAGCTTTCTTT. Protein product: CASSYRQEAFF.

This clonotype was detected ten times or more. The rearrangement joins TRBV6-2 or TRBV6-3 to TRBJ2-7; TRBD2 is a possible D gene (5 bases). The CDR3 is made up of 13 amino acids. The V gene's germline CDR1 is MNHEY and CDR2 SVGEGT. V gave up 2 bases and J gave up 4 bases, with 9 bases separating them. CDR3 DNA: TGTGCCAGCAGTTACGCCGGGAATTACGAGCAGTACGTC. Protein product: CASSYAGNYEQYV.

At least ten counts were recorded for this clonotype. CDR3 loop: CSAPPTGANYGYTF. CDR3 DNA: TGCAGCGCCCCCCCAACCGGGGCTAACTATGGCTACACCTTC. The genes are TRBV29-1 and TRBJ1-2; D is undetermined. CDR1 is SQVTM and CDR2 is ANQGSEA in the germline V gene. V was pared by 7 bases and J by 0 bases, with 15 bases between. The CDR3 consists of 14 residues.